This T cell receptor beta chain was profiled in a study of cytomegalovirus exposure and HLA in healthy donors. In germline, CDR1 is SGHRS, CDR2 YFSETQ. CDR3 length: 14 residues. V was shortened by 2 bases and J by 7 bases, with 16 bases between the two germline ends. The PCR contained 60 Vbeta and 13 Jbeta primers. Here immunoSEQ multiplex PCR was the method, and the copy in TCRdb shows in-frame clones only, minus some. The sample gives 100,000 or so clones, around three quarters of which show up once; 9.5% to 12% is in the top ten. The sequenced sample consisted of PBMCs. This sequence was found in a man aged 35 to 55 in good health and CMV-seropositive. The chain joins TRBV5-1 to TRBJ2-7; weak D call: TRBD1 (5 bases). CDR3 sequence reads: CASSLPGRRGEQYF. CDR3 DNA sequence: TGCGCCAGCAGCTTACCCGGCCGAAGGGGAGAGCAGTACTTC. Filled out from reference TRBV5-1 and TRBJ2-7, the complete variable domain reads KAGVTQTPRYLIKTRGQQVTLSCSPISGHRSVSWYQQTPGQGLQFLFEYFSETQRNKGNFPGRFSGRQFSNSRSEMNVSTLELGDSALYLCASSLPGRRGEQYFGPGTRLTVT.